Presented here are 32 T cell receptor beta chains from one specimen sequenced in a study of cytotoxic CD8 clonotypes in ibrutinib-treated CLL. The data were produced by immunoSEQ multiplex PCR, yet TCRdb's version contains in-frame clones alone and is incomplete. The table includes tens of thousands of clones, 68% detected once. The specimen was PBMCs, collected at disease progression, from a patient treated with ibrutinib. These TCRs come from a human donor with chronic lymphocytic leukemia.

The CDR3 DNA sequence: TGCGCCAGCAGCCACCCAAGCGGGATCCGCACAGATACGCAGTATTTT. Protein sequence: CASSHPSGIRTDTQYF. The rearrangement links TRBV4-1 to TRBJ2-3; 7 bases are shared with TRBD2. With 3 bases clipped from V and 1 base from J, the junction kept 7 bases outside the gene matches. The CDR3 has 16 residues. Germline loops: CDR1 MGHRA, CDR2 YSYEKL.

This clone was seen only a few times. The gene calls are TRBV2 and TRBJ1-2; perhaps TRBD1 as D (5 bases). CDR1 and CDR2 from the germline V gene are SNHLY and FYNNEI. V lost 4 bases and J 8 bases, leaving 17 bases between the germline ends. The CDR3 runs 14 residues. CDR3 DNA: TGTGCCAGCAGTGTCTCCCCTGGGACGGGAGGCTACACCTTC. Translating gives CASSVSPGTGGYTF.

This clone was observed a few times. The chain carries TRBV7-2 and TRBJ1-1; D is uncertain. V lost 4 bases to trimming and J lost 5 bases, with 11 bases between them. The CDR3 spans 13 residues. The V gene's germline CDR1 is SGHTA and CDR2 FQGNSA. The DNA for the CDR3 is TGTGCCAGCAGCTGGAGATCAGAGACTGAAGCTTTCTTT. Its protein product is CASSWRSETEAFF.

This chain links TRBV11-3 with TRBJ2-7, with D unclear. The CDR3 extends over 13 amino acids. Trimming shortened V by 5 bases and J by 0 bases, and 8 bases separated the two germline ends. CDR1 SGHNT and CDR2 YENEEA come from the germline V gene. CDR3 region: CASSRLTSYEQYF. The CDR3, as DNA: TGTGCCAGCAGCCGACTTACCTCCTACGAGCAGTACTTC.

The sample holds a few counts of this clone. This rearrangement joins TRBV10-3 to TRBJ1-2, with D possibly being TRBD1 (5 bases). Trimming took off 2 bases at V and 8 bases at J, with 9 bases between the two ends. The CDR3 consists of 12 residues. The germline V gene has CDR1 ENHRY and CDR2 SYGVKD. This chain's CDR3 is CAISEEGLGYTF. CDR3 nucleotides: TGTGCCATCAGTGAGGAGGGGTTGGGCTACACCTTC.

The CDR3 is CASSLQTLNTEAFF. In DNA, the CDR3 is TGTGCCAGCAGCTTGCAGACCCTAAACACTGAAGCTTTCTTT. The V gene is TRBV5-5, the J gene TRBJ1-1; no definite D call. Between the trimmed V and J ends, which lost 1 base and 2 bases, there was a span of 9 bases. The germline V gene encodes CDR1 SGHKS and CDR2 YYEKEE (reference sequence). This CDR3 has 14 amino acids.

This clone was counted only a few times. Other DNA sequences in this specimen translate into the identical CDR3. This sequence joins TRBV9 and TRBJ2-1; D gene unclear. The CDR3 covers 15 residues. V was pared by 0 bases and J by 2 bases, with 9 bases between. Germline V gives CDR1 SGDLS, CDR2 YYNGEE. The CDR3 DNA reads TGTGCCAGCAGCGTAGCGGTAGTCCCCTACAATGAGCAGTTCTTC. It yields the protein CASSVAVVPYNEQFF.

In this sample, this clone turned up a few times. The V gene is TRBV28, the J gene TRBJ2-7, with D possibly being TRBD1 (6 bases). Germline CDR1 and CDR2: MDHEN and SYDVKM. The CDR3 has 13 amino acids. The V gene lost 9 bases and the J gene lost 3 bases, with 15 bases spanning the gap. The CDR3 reads CASQGQLNYEQYF. CDR3 nucleotides: TGTGCCAGTCAGGGGCAGCTGAACTACGAGCAGTACTTC. Based on the CDR3 plus reference TRBV28 and TRBJ2-7, the full variable domain is DVKVTQSSRYLVKRTGEKVFLECVQDMDHENMFWYRQDPGLGLRLIYFSYDVKMKEKGDIPEGYSVSREKKERFSLILESASTNQTSMYLCASQGQLNYEQYFGPGTRLTVT.

This clone appeared a few times. The chain links TRBV27 to TRBJ2-2, with 7 bases aligning to TRBD1. CDR1 and CDR2 (germline): MNHEY, SMNVEV (reference sequence). The CDR3 runs 15 residues. V was pared by 3 bases and J by 6 bases, with 7 bases of the junction left unmatched. The CDR3 DNA follows: TGTGCCAGCAGTTTCGACAGGGTGAGGGCCGGGGAGCTGTTTTTT. It specifies CASSFDRVRAGELFF.

This clone was seen a few times. This chain uses TRBV30 with TRBJ2-1; D unresolved. The CDR3 is 11 residues long. With 0 bases removed from V and 10 bases from J, the gap between germline ends came to 7 bases. Germline CDR1 is GTSNPN and CDR2 is SVGIG (reference sequence). This CDR3 is CAWSVGREQFF. CDR3 DNA sequence: TGTGCCTGGAGTGTCGGTAGGGAGCAGTTCTTC.

This chain links TRBV30 with TRBJ2-1, with 9 nucleotides matching TRBD2. V dropped 0 bases and J dropped 0; count of bases not matched to a gene: 12. Germline CDR1 and CDR2: GTSNPN and SVGIG (reference sequence). The CDR3 runs to 19 residues. The CDR3 loop is CAWSVPRLGGRASYNEQFF. Written as DNA, the CDR3 is TGTGCCTGGAGTGTACCGCGACTTGGCGGGAGGGCCTCCTACAATGAGCAGTTCTTC.

This chain links TRBV5-1 with TRBJ2-7; no definite D call. Between the trimmed V and J ends, which lost 7 bases and 3 bases, there was a span of 14 bases. CDR1 SGHRS and CDR2 YFSETQ come from the germline V gene. The CDR3 is 13 amino acids. The CDR3 loop is CASGPTVNYEQYF. For the CDR3, the DNA is TGCGCCAGCGGGCCGACTGTTAACTACGAGCAGTACTTC.

The V call is TRBV7-6, the J call TRBJ2-3; D is uncertain. The CDR3 contains 14 residues. Germline CDR1 and CDR2: SGHVS and FNYEAQ. V lost 5 bases, J lost 7 bases, and 16 bases lay in between. CDR3 coding DNA: TGTGCCAGCAGCCCCCGCGCCAAGGGCTATACGCAGTATTTT. Translating it yields CASSPRAKGYTQYF. The entire variable domain, with the rest obtained from reference TRBV7-6 and TRBJ2-3, is as follows: GAGVSQSPRYKVTKRGQDVALRCDPISGHVSLYWYRQALGQGPEFLTYFNYEAQQDKSGLPNDRFSAERPEGSISTLTIQRTEQRDSAMYRCASSPRAKGYTQYFGPGTRLTVL.

CDR3 sequence: CASRDGTTRRYNEQFF. CDR3 DNA sequence: TGTGCCAGCAGGGACGGGACTACCAGGCGATACAATGAGCAGTTCTTC. The chain combines TRBV5-4 with TRBJ2-1, with 7 bases aligning to TRBD2. Germline V gives CDR1 SGHNT, CDR2 YYREEE (reference sequence). The CDR3 is made up of 16 amino acids. J lost 4 bases, V lost 5 bases, and 12 bases had no gene match. Full variable domain (remainder filled in from reference TRBV5-4 and TRBJ2-1): ETGVTQSPTHLIKTRGQQVTLRCSSQSGHNTVSWYQQALGQGPQFIFQYYREEENGRGNFPPRFSGLQFPNYSSELNVNALELDDSALYLCASRDGTTRRYNEQFFGPGTRLTVL.

This clone came up a few times. CDR3 region: CASSQGVQSSYNEQFF. CDR3 sequence (DNA): TGTGCCAGCAGCCAAGGGGTCCAGAGCTCCTACAATGAGCAGTTCTTC. The chain links TRBV7-8 to TRBJ2-1, with D perhaps TRBD1 (5 bases). The CDR3 contains 16 residues. From germline, CDR1 is SGHVS and CDR2 FQNEAQ. V dropped 5 bases and J dropped 0 bases, with 14 bases sitting between them. Filled out from reference TRBV7-8 and TRBJ2-1, the complete variable domain reads GAGVSQSPRYKVAKRGQDVALRCDPISGHVSLFWYQQALGQGPEFLTYFQNEAQLDKSGLPSDRFFAERPEGSVSTLKIQRTQQEDSAVYLCASSQGVQSSYNEQFFGPGTRLTVL.

The gene calls are TRBV15 and TRBJ2-3, with D unclear. The CDR3 spans 14 residues. The germline CDR1 and CDR2 sequences are LNHNV and YYDKDF (reference sequence). V shed 8 bases and J shed 2 bases, with 14 bases lying between them. This chain's CDR3 is CATRLGRATDTQYF. In nucleotides, the CDR3 is TGTGCCACCCGCCTGGGCAGAGCCACAGATACGCAGTATTTT.

J is TRBJ1-5 and V is TRBV4-3, with D possibly TRBD1 on 5 matching bases. CDR3 length: 16 residues. CDR1 and CDR2 (germline): LGHNA, YSLEER. Trimming shortened V by 0 bases and J by 2 bases, and 11 bases separated the two germline ends. CDR3 loop: CASSQEMGQGNQPQHF. CDR3 nucleotide sequence: TGCGCCAGCAGCCAAGAAATGGGGCAGGGCAATCAGCCCCAGCATTTT.

J is TRBJ2-7 and V is TRBV30, with 10 bases aligning to TRBD1. Germline CDR1 is GTSNPN and CDR2 is SVGIG (reference sequence). CDR3 length equals 14 residues. Trimming removed 7 bases from V and 5 bases from J; junction bases left unmatched: 11. CDR3 sequence (DNA): TGTGCCTTGAAACTGACAGGGGGCCCTCACGAGCAGTACTTC. It encodes CALKLTGGPHEQYF.

The genes are TRBV28 and TRBJ2-6; 13 bases agree with TRBD2. The CDR3 consists of 17 residues. With V trimmed by 4 bases and J by 2 bases, 2 bases remained unmatched. The germline V gene has CDR1 MDHEN and CDR2 SYDVKM. The CDR3 sequence is CASSSGLAGTGANVLTF. CDR3 in DNA: TGTGCCAGCAGTTCGGGACTAGCGGGAACTGGGGCCAACGTCCTGACTTTC.

This clone has only a few counts. The chain couples TRBV13 to TRBJ1-1; D gene unclear. Germline loops: CDR1 PRHDT, CDR2 FYEKMQ (reference sequence). V lost 4 bases to trimming and J lost 4 bases, with 22 bases between them. The CDR3 has 17 amino acids. DNA of the CDR3: TGTGCCAGCAGCTCCGAATCCACGGCCTACAGAGGCACTGAAGCTTTCTTT. Amino acids: CASSSESTAYRGTEAFF. Based on the CDR3 plus reference TRBV13 and TRBJ1-1, the full variable domain is AAGVIQSPRHLIKEKRETATLKCYPIPRHDTVYWYQQGPGQDPQFLISFYEKMQSDKGSIPDRFSAQQFSDYHSELNMSSLELGDSALYFCASSSESTAYRGTEAFFGQGTRLTVV.

The genes are TRBV5-6 and TRBJ1-2, with a possible D match to TRBD1 (5 bases). V was trimmed by 3 bases and J by 1 base, leaving 13 bases between them. Germline CDR1 and CDR2: SGHDT and YYEEEE. CDR3 size: 15 residues. As DNA, the CDR3 is TGTGCCAGCAGCTCAAGGGGTCGACATAACTATGGCTACACCTTC. It specifies CASSSRGRHNYGYTF.

This CDR3 reads CASRIDRGFTYEQYF. As DNA, the CDR3 is TGTGCCAGCAGAATCGACAGGGGATTCACCTACGAGCAGTACTTC. The rearrangement joins TRBV28 to TRBJ2-7, with 8 bases identical to TRBD1. The CDR3 spans 15 residues. The V gene's germline CDR1 is MDHEN and CDR2 SYDVKM. V trimming: 6 bases; J trimming: 2 bases; junction bases outside the gene matches: 9.

The rearrangement joins TRBV7-3 to TRBJ2-1; 14 nucleotides line up with TRBD2. The germline V gene has CDR1 SGHTA and CDR2 FQGTGA. The CDR3 covers 17 residues. Trimming took 5 bases from V and 8 from J; bases not matched to a gene: 11. CDR3 region: CASSLRGLAGAYDEQFF. The CDR3, as DNA: TGTGCCAGCAGCCTAAGGGGACTAGCGGGAGCTTACGATGAGCAGTTCTTC.

The chain is built from TRBV5-1 and TRBJ2-7; 12 positions match TRBD1. The CDR3 spans 16 residues. Germline trimming cut 2 bases from V and 5 bases from J; bases unmatched to any gene: 8. Germline CDR1 SGHRS, CDR2 YFSETQ. In nucleotides, the CDR3 is TGCGCCAGCAGCTTAGGGACAGGGGGCGTAAGGGACGAGCAGTACTTC. Its protein is CASSLGTGGVRDEQYF.

The V gene is TRBV29-1, the J gene TRBJ1-1; D is possibly TRBD1 (5 bases). Between the trimmed V and J ends, which lost 7 bases and 7 bases, there was a span of 16 bases. This CDR3 region has 12 residues. The germline gives CDR1 SQVTM, CDR2 ANQGSEA. In DNA form, the CDR3 reads TGCAGCGCGGACTCTCAAGGGGATGAAGCTTTCTTT. Translating gives CSADSQGDEAFF.

This chain uses TRBV4-1 with TRBJ2-7, with 7 bases lining up with TRBD2. V lost 0 bases, J lost 5 bases, and 10 bases stayed unmatched. The CDR3 covers 16 residues. CDR1 and CDR2 from the germline V gene are MGHRA and YSYEKL. The CDR3 loop is CASSQDGSGLGHEQYF. The CDR3 DNA follows: TGCGCCAGCAGCCAAGATGGTAGCGGGCTCGGCCACGAGCAGTACTTC.

V and J are TRBV7-3 and TRBJ2-5, with TRBD2 matching 9 bases. Losses at the gene ends were 5 bases for V and 5 bases for J; bases not matched to a gene: 6. Germline V lookup: CDR1 SGHTA, CDR2 FQGTGA. The CDR3 is made up of 14 amino acids. The CDR3 sequence is CASSGGTSRETQYF. The CDR3 DNA sequence: TGTGCCAGCAGCGGCGGGACTAGCCGGGAGACCCAGTACTTC.

The rearrangement joins TRBV5-6 to TRBJ1-1; 9 bases line up with TRBD1. The CDR3 has 15 residues. Germline lookup yields CDR1 SGHDT and CDR2 YYEEEE. V shed 1 base, J shed 5 bases, and the junction held 6 bases outside the gene matches. The CDR3 nucleotides are TGTGCCAGCAGCTTGACAGGGGGCGCGTGGACTGAAGCTTTCTTT. It is translated as CASSLTGGAWTEAFF.

The chain recombines TRBV30 with TRBJ2-2; D gene ambiguous. Germline V gene sequence: CDR1 GTSNPN, CDR2 SVGIG (reference sequence). This CDR3 has 13 residues. Deletions cut 0 bases from V and 6 bases from J, with 8 bases between. The CDR3 sequence is CAWSVLHAGELFF. CDR3 nucleotide sequence: TGTGCCTGGAGTGTACTACACGCCGGGGAGCTGTTTTTT.

CDR3 residues: CASSTAAGARSYTF. The CDR3 DNA reads TGTGCCAGTAGTACCGCCGCGGGGGCTAGAAGCTACACCTTC. The genes are TRBV19 and TRBJ1-2; perhaps TRBD1 as D (6 bases). Trimming shortened V by 4 bases and J by 9 bases, and 18 bases separated the two germline ends. Germline loops: CDR1 LNHDA, CDR2 SQIVND (reference sequence). There are 14 residues in the CDR3.

This clone was picked up a small number of times. The chain recombines TRBV9 with TRBJ1-2; 9 bases are shared with TRBD1. From germline, CDR1 is SGDLS and CDR2 YYNGEE. The V gene end was trimmed by 4 bases and the J gene end by 2 bases; junction bases not matched to a gene: 15. This CDR3 comprises 18 residues. CDR3 nucleotide sequence: TGTGCCAGCAGCCTACGTCCCGGTGGAACAGGGGGCAACTATGGCTACACCTTC. This gives the protein CASSLRPGGTGGNYGYTF.

The genes are TRBV6-1 and TRBJ2-3; possibly TRBD1 for D (6 bases). CDR1 is MNHNS, CDR2 SASEGT, per germline. The CDR3 runs 13 residues. Trimming stripped 7 bases from V and 1 base from J, with 9 bases between. The CDR3 here is CASNNRGTDTQYF. The CDR3, as DNA: TGTGCCAGCAACAACAGGGGCACAGATACGCAGTATTTT.